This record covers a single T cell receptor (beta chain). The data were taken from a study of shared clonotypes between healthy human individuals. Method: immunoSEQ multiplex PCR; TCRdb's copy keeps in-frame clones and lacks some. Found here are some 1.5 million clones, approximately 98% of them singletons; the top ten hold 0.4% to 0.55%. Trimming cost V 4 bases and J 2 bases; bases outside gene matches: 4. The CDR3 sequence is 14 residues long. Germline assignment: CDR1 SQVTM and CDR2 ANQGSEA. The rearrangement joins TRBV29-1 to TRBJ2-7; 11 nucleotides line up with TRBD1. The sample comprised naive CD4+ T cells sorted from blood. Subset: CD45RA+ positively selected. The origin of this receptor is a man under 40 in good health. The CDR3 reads CSVAGTGGPYEQYF. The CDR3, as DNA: TGCAGCGTTGCCGGGACAGGGGGGCCCTACGAGCAGTACTTC.